A single sample gave rise to the 26 T cell receptor beta chains below, sequenced in a study of blood T cells in healthy people across ages. With a J-beta primer mix and a sample-barcoded 5' primer, a second PCR ran about 7 to 12 cycles. MiXCR, applied by TCRdb to the 5' RACE reads, yields one record per CDR3 protein. The table has some 1.4 million distinct CDR3 sequences, about 43% seen once. The sample comprised blood. These receptors originate from a woman aged 18-29 years in good health.

Only a few counts were recorded for this clonotype. This chain links TRBV29-1 with TRBJ1-2; D possibly corresponds to TRBD1 (6 bases). Trimming removed 7 bases from V and 2 bases from J, with 11 bases in between. CDR1 is SQVTM, CDR2 ANQGSEA, per germline. This CDR3 has 12 residues. In DNA form, the CDR3 reads TGCAGCGCCGAACAGGGCAACTATGGCTACACCTTC. Translated: CSAEQGNYGYTF.

This clonotype was seen many times. One end of the junction does not line up with germline, which may come from a read error. The rearrangement uses TRBV5-1 and TRBJ1-2; D unclear. Per the germline V gene, CDR1 is SGHRS and CDR2 is YFSETQ. The CDR3 spans 13 residues. CDR3: CASSLEQVYGYTF. The CDR3 nucleotides read TGTGCCAGCAGTTTGGAGCAGGTCTATGGCTACACCTTC.

The rearrangement uses TRBV5-1 and TRBJ1-1; 8 bases are a match to TRBD1. This CDR3 comprises 14 residues. Trimming removed 6 bases from V and 2 bases from J; junction bases left unmatched: 6. The germline CDR1 and CDR2 sequences are SGHRS and YFSETQ. CDR3 protein: CASKQGAGNTEAFF. The CDR3 DNA is TGCGCCAGCAAGCAGGGGGCAGGCAACACTGAAGCTTTCTTT.

The chain employs TRBV6-1 and TRBJ2-1, with a tentative D call TRBD2 (6 bases). The CDR3 totals 10 residues. Germline values: CDR1 MNHNS, CDR2 SASEGT. Trimming removed 9 bases at V and 7 bases at J, with 7 bases between. Written as DNA, the CDR3 is TGTGCCAGGGGACTGAATGAGCAGTTCTTC. It is translated as CARGLNEQFF.

About this clonotype itself: At one boundary the junction diverges from the germline segment, which might be a read error. This chain uses TRBV3-1 with TRBJ1-1; D unclear. CDR3 size: 13 residues. CDR1 and CDR2 from the germline V gene are LGHDT and YNNKEL (reference sequence). The CDR3 DNA reads TGTGCCAGCAGCCGGGGTCGGAACACTGAATCTTTCTTT. It codes for CASSRGRNTESFF.

The chain has TRBV6-6 and TRBJ2-2; 12 bases map to TRBD2. V lost 6 bases, J lost 5 bases, and 7 bases stayed unmatched. Germline V gene sequence: CDR1 MNHNY, CDR2 SVGAGI (reference sequence). CDR3 size: 16 residues. Here the CDR3 reads CASRRPSGGETGELFF. In nucleotides, the CDR3 is TGTGCCAGCAGGCGGCCTAGCGGGGGGGAAACCGGGGAGCTGTTTTTT.

This clonotype showed up just a few times. This CDR3 is CSAALRGGGTDTQYF. The CDR3 DNA follows: TGCAGTGCGGCTCTTCGGGGGGGTGGCACAGATACGCAGTATTTT. This chain connects TRBV20-1 to TRBJ2-3, with 8 bases aligning to TRBD2. Trimming took 6 bases from V and 1 from J; bases not matched to a gene: 9. Germline V gives CDR1 DFQATT, CDR2 SNEGSKA (reference sequence). This CDR3 has 15 amino acids.

This sequence joins TRBV12-3 or TRBV12-4 and TRBJ2-7; 8 bases agree with TRBD2. The CDR3 has 15 amino acids. V shed 6 bases, J shed 7 bases, and the junction held 14 bases outside the gene matches. The CDR3 is CASSRPGLGLSEQYF. CDR3 sequence (DNA): TGTGCCAGCAGCCGACCGGGACTAGGTTTAAGTGAGCAGTACTTC.

The chain links TRBV27 to TRBJ1-4; 8 nucleotides line up with TRBD1. The J segment lost 8 bases and the V segment lost 5 bases, leaving 10 bases of the junction unmatched. CDR3 size: 15 residues. In germline, CDR1 is MNHEY, CDR2 SMNVEV (reference sequence). CDR3 sequence: CASSRRQGASEKLFF. CDR3 in DNA: TGTGCCAGCAGTAGAAGGCAGGGGGCCTCCGAAAAACTGTTTTTT. Full variable domain (missing parts from reference TRBV27 and TRBJ1-4): EAQVTQNPRYLITVTGKKLTVTCSQNMNHEYMSWYRQDPGLGLRQIYYSMNVEVTDKGDVPEGYKVSRKEKRNFPLILESPSPNQTSLYFCASSRRQGASEKLFFGSGTQLSVL.

This sequence joins TRBV21-1 and TRBJ2-1; the table's D call, TRBD1, was not checked against the DNA. TRBV21-1 is deemed a pseudogene. The CDR3 length is 14 residues. The CDR3 sequence is CASRDRGTTNEQFF. The CDR3 DNA reads as TGTGCCAGCAGGGACAGGGGGACTACCAATGAGCAGTTCTTC.

The CDR3 nucleotides are TGTGCCAGCAGAACCGGGACAGGGGCCGAGTATTTT. Translating gives CASRTGTGAEYF. V gene TRBV7-9 combines with J gene TRBJ2-3; 10 bases agree with TRBD1. From germline, CDR1 is SEHNR and CDR2 FQNEAQ (reference sequence). The CDR3 has 12 residues. The junction had 7 bases not matched to a gene; V was cut back by 6 bases and J by 13 bases.

The rearrangement uses TRBV6-1 and TRBJ2-3; D is tentatively TRBD1 or TRBD2 (6 bases each). The CDR3 loop spans 14 amino acids. Trimming took off 4 bases at V and 4 bases at J, with 12 bases between the two ends. The V gene's germline CDR1 is MNHNS and CDR2 SASEGT. In DNA form, the CDR3 reads TGTGCCAGCAGTGGTGGGGGGCGGCCAGATACGCAGTATTTT. Encoded protein: CASSGGGRPDTQYF.

The CDR3 DNA is TGCAGTGCTAGAGTGGCAGCTACCATGAACACTGAAGCTTTCTTT. It yields the protein CSARVAATMNTEAFF. The chain has TRBV20-1 and TRBJ1-1; D remains ambiguous. This CDR3 comprises 15 residues. Germline-derived CDR1 and CDR2 are DFQATT and SNEGSKA (reference sequence). Trimming removed 1 base from V and 0 bases from J, with 12 bases in between.

V is TRBV5-1 and J is TRBJ1-1; no definite D call. Between the trimmed V and J ends, which lost 0 bases and 0 bases, there was a span of 9 bases. This CDR3 is 15 amino acids long. The germline gives CDR1 SGHRS, CDR2 YFSETQ. The CDR3 reads CASSLDGQMNTEAFF. The CDR3 DNA sequence: TGCGCCAGCAGCTTGGATGGTCAGATGAACACTGAAGCTTTCTTT.

This clonotype was recorded a few times. The chain links TRBV20-1 to TRBJ2-7; 9 bases are a match to TRBD1. Looked up from germline, CDR1 is DFQATT and CDR2 is SNEGSKA (reference sequence). This CDR3 comprises 16 residues. Germline trimming cut 4 bases from V and 0 bases from J; bases unmatched to any gene: 10. As DNA, the CDR3 is TGCAGTGCTATCCCCCTGGACAGGGGCTTCTCCTACGAGCAGTACTTC. It yields the protein CSAIPLDRGFSYEQYF.

The chain uses TRBV7-2 and TRBJ2-2; D is possibly TRBD2 (5 bases). Trimming shortened V by 4 bases and J by 7 bases, and 22 bases separated the two germline ends. CDR1 and CDR2 (germline): SGHTA, FQGNSA. The CDR3 has 17 amino acids. The DNA of the CDR3 is TGTGCCAGCAGCTCCTCACGCGGGCTGGGCGCTGGCGGGGAGCTGTTTTTT. Residues: CASSSSRGLGAGGELFF.

This clonotype came up a few times. The V call is TRBV29-1, the J call TRBJ1-1, with 7 positions matching TRBD1. This CDR3 has 13 amino acids. J lost 1 base, V lost 7 bases, and 6 bases had no gene match. Germline V gene sequence: CDR1 SQVTM, CDR2 ANQGSEA. As DNA, the CDR3 is TGCAGCGCCCGGGGACAGACGAACACTGAAGCTTTCTTT. Translated: CSARGQTNTEAFF.

This clonotype was observed a handful of times. J is TRBJ2-5 and V is TRBV20-1, with D possibly being TRBD2 (5 bases). V was cut by 7 bases and J by 4 bases, with 28 bases left in between. The CDR3 is 17 amino acids. Germline V lookup: CDR1 DFQATT, CDR2 SNEGSKA (reference sequence). CDR3 sequence reads: CSVECLLLADSTETQYF. The CDR3 DNA reads as TGCAGTGTTGAATGTCTTCTCTTGGCGGACTCAACAGAGACCCAGTACTTC.

The chain couples TRBV6-5 to TRBJ2-1; tentatively, D is TRBD1 (9 bases). Trimming pared 2 bases from V and 6 bases from J, leaving 14 bases between. Germline loops: CDR1 MNHEY, CDR2 SVGAGI. This CDR3 contains 15 residues. CDR3 coding DNA: TGTGCCAGCAGTTACGGGACAGGGACTAGCAATGAGCAGTTCTTC. This sequence encodes CASSYGTGTSNEQFF.

The chain uses TRBV7-9 and TRBJ1-6; tentative D call: TRBD1 (5 bases). CDR3 length: 16 residues. The ends were cut back, 1 base at V and 9 bases at J, with 16 bases in the middle. Per germline, CDR1 SEHNR and CDR2 FQNEAQ (reference sequence). The CDR3 coding sequence is TGTGCCAGCAGCTTAGGGATCGGGGCTACGGCTTCACCCCTCCACTTT. Its translation: CASSLGIGATASPLHF.

This sequence joins TRBV6-1 and TRBJ2-7, with 11 bases aligning to TRBD2. With 0 bases clipped from V and 0 bases from J, the junction kept 4 bases outside the gene matches. Germline V gene data show CDR1 as MNHNS and CDR2 as SASEGT. The length of the CDR3 is 17 residues. CDR3 nucleotide sequence: TGTGCCAGCAGTGAAGCGCTTCTAGCGGGGGGCTCCTACGAGCAGTACTTC. The encoded protein is CASSEALLAGGSYEQYF.

The gene calls are TRBV10-3 and TRBJ2-1; 12 positions match TRBD2. With V trimmed by 4 bases and J by 8 bases, 12 bases remained unmatched. From germline, CDR1 is ENHRY and CDR2 SYGVKD. This CDR3 has 17 residues. This CDR3 reads CAISGQTSGSLVDEQFF. The DNA for the CDR3 is TGTGCCATCAGTGGGCAGACTAGCGGGAGCCTAGTTGATGAGCAGTTCTTC.

This clonotype was seen only a few times. The rearrangement joins TRBV20-1 to TRBJ2-7; D remains unclear. CDR1 and CDR2 from the germline V gene are DFQATT and SNEGSKA (reference sequence). The length of the CDR3 is 14 residues. The V end lost 4 bases, the J end lost 1 base, and 14 bases lay between the germline ends. The CDR3 coding sequence is TGCAGTGCTAATCATTTAGACTCTTCCTACGAGCAGTACTTC. Encoded protein: CSANHLDSSYEQYF.

This clonotype was counted at least ten times. The rearrangement joins TRBV3-1 to TRBJ2-7; 7 bases fit TRBD2. Germline assignment: CDR1 LGHDT and CDR2 YNNKEL (reference sequence). CDR3 length equals 13 residues. With 6 bases clipped from V and 5 bases from J, the junction kept 7 bases outside the gene matches. CDR3 sequence reads: CASRLLATDEQYF. CDR3 in DNA: TGTGCCAGCAGACTACTAGCGACTGACGAGCAGTACTTC.

The table lists this clonotype with a few counts. The chain joins TRBV7-3 to TRBJ2-1; D assignment may be TRBD1 or TRBD2 (6 bases each). Trimming stripped 6 bases from V and 8 bases from J, with 20 bases between. This CDR3 has 15 residues. Germline loops: CDR1 SGHTA, CDR2 FQGTGA. DNA of the CDR3: TGTGCCAGCAGTTTCAGACGGGGGCCTATCGATGAGCAGTTCTTC. Amino acid sequence: CASSFRRGPIDEQFF.

This clonotype has a handful of counts. V usage is TRBV5-1 and J usage is TRBJ2-7, with 9 bases aligning to TRBD1. This CDR3 comprises 15 residues. The V gene end was trimmed by 4 bases and the J gene end by 0 bases; junction bases not matched to a gene: 5. Germline V gene lookup returns CDR1 SGHRS and CDR2 YFSETQ. The CDR3 here is CASSLTGGDSYEQYF. CDR3 coding DNA: TGCGCCAGCAGCCTGACAGGGGGGGACTCCTACGAGCAGTACTTC. The complete variable domain, with remaining parts taken from reference TRBV5-1 and TRBJ2-7, reads KAGVTQTPRYLIKTRGQQVTLSCSPISGHRSVSWYQQTPGQGLQFLFEYFSETQRNKGNFPGRFSGRQFSNSRSEMNVSTLELGDSALYLCASSLTGGDSYEQYFGPGTRLTVT.